This record looks at one T cell receptor (beta chain) sequence and its context. This clonotype was seen just once. The specificity of this receptor is unknown. The junction shows a germline mismatch at one end, possibly a read error. Full-length TCR variable regions were amplified by 5' RACE PCR using constant-region reverse primers, and then by semi-nested PCR using Nested Universal Primer A. Using the ReliaPrep RNA Cell Miniprep System, total RNA was extracted, and the SMARTer RACE 5'/3' Kit was then used to reverse transcribe the RNA into 5'RACE-ready cDNA. Multiplex adaptors were used to barcode the full-length TCR alpha and beta libraries, which were then sequenced on an Illumina MiSeq. The authors processed their data as follows. Sequencing data were pooled across the five patients for each of nine subset-tissue groups and compared by unsupervised clustering of TCR gene usage. The Morisita-Horn index was used to calculate repertoire similarity, with shared sequences weighted according to their contribution to each repertoire. Clones were called with MiXCR by TCRdb after fastp trimmed the public reads at Q25, and only in-frame beta chains were retained. Rows with one shared CDR3 protein collapse into an entry with the most common genes and DNA. TCRdb's processing, not the study's, gives the V and J calls here. The sample yields some 44,000 distinct CDR3 sequences; 20% to 25% were counted once. In total, the top ten clones hold under 5% of the sample.

Cells that were CD4+CD25+CD127-/low were isolated as Tregs. Tregs, naive and memory CD4+ T cells from tumor, blood and ipsilateral draining lymph nodes of about five breast cancer patients underwent full-length TCR alpha and beta sequencing. Ficoll density gradient centrifugation was used to isolate mononuclear cells from lymph nodes or from under 55 ml of peripheral blood. FACS confirmed that the sorted cell populations were more than 90% pure. The data were obtained in a study (dated by TCRdb to the mid-2010s). Concerning the study at large: Whether tumor-infiltrating Tregs in breast cancer are recruited from blood Tregs or converted in situ from other CD4+ T cell subsets was tested. What the authors observed across the whole study: Rather than covering whole repertoires, validation in the larger cohort was restricted to a single TCR beta V-J rearrangement. The greatest overlap of tumor-infiltrating Treg TCR alpha and beta sequences was observed with tumor naive CD4+ T cells, followed by blood naive CD4+ T cells. Tumor memory CD4+ T cell TCR gene usage clustered with blood and lymph node memory CD4+ cells and lymph node naive CD4+ cells.

The CDR3, from cysteine to phenylalanine, totals 16 residues. Only the CDR3 region is kept as DNA, spanning 48 bases read in frame from base 1. CDR1 and CDR2 were assigned from the germline V gene (reference sequence) as SEHNR and FQNEAQ. Sequences were obtained from Tregs sorted from blood. The rearrangement joined TRBV7-9 to TRBJ2-1; 11 of the junction bases match TRBD2. The sequence came from a female donor with breast cancer. The nucleotide sequence is given as TGTGCCAGCAGTTCCCTAGCGGGGGGCTCCTACAATGAGCAGTCCTTC. It is translated as CASSSLAGGSYNEQSF.